One and the same sample provided the 16 T cell receptor beta chains below, sequenced in a study of read filtering for tumor transcriptome and immune sequencing. Molecular barcoded adaptors covering alpha/delta and beta/gamma chains were used on 400 to 450 ng RNA. One entry per CDR3 protein, called by TCRdb with MiXCR from the reads. The sample contains 75,000 to 90,000 distinct CDR3 sequences, roughly an eighth of which appear only once. Material: a population of CD138-negative cells sorted from bone marrow. Receptor source: a donor aged 40 or older with multiple myeloma.

This clonotype showed up just a few times. A far larger clone is one base from this, pointing to a likely read error. The CDR3 DNA reads as TGCGCCAGCAGCCCACTAGCGGGAGGGTACAATGGGCAGTTCTTC. Protein product: CASSPLAGGYNGQFF. The chain uses TRBV4-3 and TRBJ2-1; 13 positions agree with TRBD2. CDR1 and CDR2 from the germline V gene are LGHNA and YSLEER. The CDR3 has 15 residues.

The chain is built from TRBV12-3 or TRBV12-4 and TRBJ2-3; possibly TRBD1 or TRBD2 for D (5 bases each). This CDR3 comprises 15 residues. Trimming took 6 bases from V and 6 from J, leaving 19 bases between them. The CDR3 protein is CASSFPQEVGDTQYF. The CDR3 nucleotides are TGTGCCAGCAGCTTCCCACAGGAGGTGGGCGATACGCAGTATTTT.

This clonotype showed up many times. This chain joins TRBV29-1 and TRBJ1-5, with D unclear. Trimming shortened V by 4 bases and J by 0 bases, and 10 bases separated the two germline ends. This CDR3 spans 14 amino acids. Germline V lookup: CDR1 SQVTM, CDR2 ANQGSEA. CDR3 residues: CSVGRPYSNQPQHF. The CDR3 DNA reads TGCAGCGTTGGAAGGCCTTATAGCAATCAGCCCCAGCATTTT.

This clonotype was detected many times. The chain couples TRBV28 to TRBJ1-5; 7 nucleotides match TRBD1. The V gene's germline CDR1 is MDHEN and CDR2 SYDVKM. The CDR3 covers 14 residues. With 5 bases clipped from V and 6 bases from J, the junction kept 7 bases outside the gene matches. CDR3 in amino acids: CASSITGEAQPQHF. The CDR3 DNA sequence: TGTGCCAGCAGTATAACAGGGGAAGCTCAGCCCCAGCATTTT.

Details on this clonotype: At one of its ends the junction is not consistent with the germline gene, which may arise from a read error. The chain recombines TRBV19 with TRBJ1-1; D remains unclear. This CDR3 region has 12 residues. The germline V gene has CDR1 LNHDA and CDR2 SQIVND (reference sequence). The CDR3 sequence is CVSSSGATEAFF. The CDR3 DNA reads as TGTGTCAGTAGTAGTGGTGCCACTGAAGCTTTCTTT.

This clonotype has at least ten counts. V is TRBV20-1 and J is TRBJ2-7; maybe TRBD1 (6 bases). The CDR3 sequence is 15 residues long. The V gene lost 2 bases and the J gene lost 0 bases, with 14 bases spanning the gap. Germline V CDR1 and CDR2: DFQATT, SNEGSKA (reference sequence). The CDR3: CSARSDRQASYEQYF. CDR3 nucleotides: TGCAGTGCTAGATCGGATAGACAGGCCTCCTACGAGCAGTACTTC.

The rearrangement joins TRBV5-1 to TRBJ2-3; a weak D match, TRBD2 (5 bases). The V and J ends lost 4 bases and 4 bases respectively, with 7 bases between them. The CDR3 is made up of 12 amino acids. The V gene's germline CDR1 is SGHRS and CDR2 YFSETQ. The CDR3 DNA is TGCGCCAGCAGCCAGGAGGCAGATACGCAGTATTTT. As protein: CASSQEADTQYF.

As regards this clonotype: This could be a read error, since a much larger clone is one nucleotide away. This rearrangement joins TRBV11-1 to TRBJ1-2; D remains ambiguous. The germline V and J ends were trimmed by 8 bases and 3 bases, with 10 bases remaining between them. The CDR3 has 12 amino acids. Per the germline V gene, CDR1 is SGHAT and CDR2 is FQDESV (reference sequence). CDR3 in amino acids: CASGWADYGYTF. The CDR3, as DNA: TGTGCCAGCGGTTGGGCCGACTATGGCTACACCTTC.

This clonotype was seen a few times. The rearrangement links TRBV7-8 to TRBJ2-7, with TRBD2 identical over 11 bases. The CDR3 runs to 16 residues. J gave up 0 bases and V 5 bases, and 6 bases lay outside the gene matches. The V gene's germline CDR1 is SGHVS and CDR2 FQNEAQ. The CDR3 loop reads CASSPLGLAVSYEQYF. CDR3 in DNA: TGTGCCAGCAGCCCCCTGGGACTAGCGGTCTCCTACGAGCAGTACTTC.

J is TRBJ1-5 and V is TRBV28; D might be TRBD1 (6 bases). The CDR3 runs to 15 residues. The ends were cut back, 5 bases at V and 7 bases at J, with 18 bases in the middle. CDR1 MDHEN and CDR2 SYDVKM come from the germline V gene. CDR3 protein: CASSRRTARSQPQHF. In DNA form, the CDR3 reads TGTGCCAGCAGTCGGCGGACAGCAAGGTCACAGCCCCAGCATTTT.

This clonotype was observed at least ten times. The V gene is TRBV29-1, the J gene TRBJ2-1; D may match TRBD1 or TRBD2 (5 bases each). The CDR3 is 15 residues long. V shed 6 bases and J shed 0 bases, with 15 bases lying between them. The germline V gene encodes CDR1 SQVTM and CDR2 ANQGSEA. The CDR3 region is CSVTRGWGSYNEQFF. The CDR3, as DNA: TGCAGCGTGACCCGGGGCTGGGGCTCCTACAATGAGCAGTTCTTC.

The table lists this clonotype with many counts. The rearrangement joins TRBV28 to TRBJ2-7, with TRBD2 matching 11 bases. The CDR3 consists of 18 residues. Germline lookup yields CDR1 MDHEN and CDR2 SYDVKM. V gave up 3 bases and J gave up 3 bases; unmatched junction bases: 13. CDR3 in amino acids: CASSFVSSGRLVHYEQYF. The DNA for the CDR3 is TGTGCCAGCAGTTTTGTGTCTAGCGGGAGGTTAGTCCACTACGAGCAGTACTTC.

At least ten counts were recorded for this clonotype. The rearrangement uses TRBV11-2 and TRBJ2-6; D might be TRBD2 (5 bases). The CDR3 consists of 15 residues. The germline CDR1 and CDR2 sequences are SGHAT and FQNNGV. The germline V and J ends were trimmed by 3 bases and 3 bases, with 9 bases remaining between them. DNA of the CDR3: TGTGCCAGCAGCTTGAGGGCAGGTGGGGCCAACGTCCTGACTTTC. It encodes CASSLRAGGANVLTF.

This clonotype was detected a few times. A much larger clone sits a single nucleotide away, making a read error possible. This sequence joins TRBV29-1 and TRBJ1-1; D remains unclear. Germline values: CDR1 SQVTM, CDR2 ANQGSEA. This CDR3 has 12 amino acids. V was clipped by 7 bases and J by 0 bases, with 9 bases between them. The CDR3 protein is CSAQSMNTEAFF. The CDR3 nucleotides read TGCAGCGCCCAGAGTATGAACACTGAAGCTTTCTTT.

This clonotype has more than one count but fewer than ten. A much larger clone differs from this one at a single base, so this may be a read error. The CDR3 does not close with the conserved phenylalanine or tryptophan, likely indicating a read error. This sequence joins TRBV11-2 and TRBJ2-1, with 8 bases lining up with TRBD2. The V segment lost 6 bases and the J segment 5 bases; nucleotides outside the gene matches: 9. The CDR3 contains 15 residues. The germline V gene encodes CDR1 SGHAT and CDR2 FQNNGV. This CDR3 reads CASSGWREANNEQFS. For the CDR3, the DNA is TGTGCCAGCAGTGGATGGCGGGAGGCGAACAATGAGCAGTTCTCC.

This clonotype was observed a handful of times. With a far larger clone one base away, a read error is the likely cause. This chain connects TRBV7-2 to TRBJ2-3, with 8 bases aligning to TRBD2. The CDR3 length is 14 residues. The V and J ends lost 2 bases and 7 bases, in that order; junction bases with no gene match: 5. From germline, CDR1 is SGHTA and CDR2 FQGNSA. CDR3: CASSLSGSTNTQYF. The CDR3 nucleotides are TGTGCCAGCAGCTTAAGCGGGAGTACAAATACGCAGTATTTT.